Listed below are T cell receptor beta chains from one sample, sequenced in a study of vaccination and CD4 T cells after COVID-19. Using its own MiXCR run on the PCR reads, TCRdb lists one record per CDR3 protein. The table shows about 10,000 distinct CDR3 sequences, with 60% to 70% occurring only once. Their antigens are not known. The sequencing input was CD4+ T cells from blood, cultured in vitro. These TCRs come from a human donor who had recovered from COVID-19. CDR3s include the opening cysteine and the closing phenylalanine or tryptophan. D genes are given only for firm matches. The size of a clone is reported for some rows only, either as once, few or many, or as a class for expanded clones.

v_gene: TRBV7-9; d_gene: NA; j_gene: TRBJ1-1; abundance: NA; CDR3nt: TGTGCCAGCAGCTCCGGGCGGTTCACTGAAGCTTTCTTT; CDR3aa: CASSSGRFTEAFF
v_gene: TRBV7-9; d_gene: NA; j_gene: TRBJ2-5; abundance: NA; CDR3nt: TGTGCCAGCAGACCCTTGGGCCAAGAGACCCAGTACTTC; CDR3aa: CASRPLGQETQYF
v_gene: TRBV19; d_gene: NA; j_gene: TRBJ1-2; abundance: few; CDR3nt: TGTGCCAGTAGCCCCGGGCCCTATGGCTACACCTTC; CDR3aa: CASSPGPYGYTF
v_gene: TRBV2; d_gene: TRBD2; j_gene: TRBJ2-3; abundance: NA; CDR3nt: TGTGCCAGCAGTTATAGCGGGAGATTGGATACGCAGTATTTT; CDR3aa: CASSYSGRLDTQYF
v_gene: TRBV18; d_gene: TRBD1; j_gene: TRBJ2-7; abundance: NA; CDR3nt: TGTGCCAGCTCAACGACAGGGGACTCCTACGAGCAGTACTTC; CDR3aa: CASSTTGDSYEQYF
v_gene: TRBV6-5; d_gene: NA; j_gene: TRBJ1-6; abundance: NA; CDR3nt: TGTGCCAGCAGTTATGACCCGGTGGGCTCGACTTCACCCCTCCACTTT; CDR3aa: CASSYDPVGSTSPLHF
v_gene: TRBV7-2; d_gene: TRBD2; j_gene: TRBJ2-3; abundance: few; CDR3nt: TGTGCCAGCAGCTTAGGAGGTGGAGGCGGGAGGGCCGGAGATACGCAGTATTTT; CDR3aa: CASSLGGGGGRAGDTQYF
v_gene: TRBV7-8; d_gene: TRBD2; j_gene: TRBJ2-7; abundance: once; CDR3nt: TGTGCCAGCAGCTTAGGGTCGGGACTACGTGGCGAGCAGTACTTC; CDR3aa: CASSLGSGLRGEQYF
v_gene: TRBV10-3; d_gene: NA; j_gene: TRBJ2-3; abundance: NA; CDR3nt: TGTGCCACCACTCGGAGACGTAGCACAGATACGCAGTATTTT; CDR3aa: CATTRRRSTDTQYF
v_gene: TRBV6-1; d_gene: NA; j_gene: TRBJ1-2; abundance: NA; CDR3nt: TGTGCCAGCAGTCGGAGATGGGCTAACTATGGCTACACCTTC; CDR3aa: CASSRRWANYGYTF
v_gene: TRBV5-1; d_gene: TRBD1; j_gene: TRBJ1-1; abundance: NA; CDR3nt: TGCGCCAGCGGCTTGTGGGACAGGACGAACACTGAAGCTTTCTTT; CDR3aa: CASGLWDRTNTEAFF
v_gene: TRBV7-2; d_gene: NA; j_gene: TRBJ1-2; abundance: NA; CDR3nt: TGTGCCAGCAGCTTAGAGGGCTATGGCTACACCTTC; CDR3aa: CASSLEGYGYTF
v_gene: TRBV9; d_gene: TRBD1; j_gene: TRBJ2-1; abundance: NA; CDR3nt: TGTGCCAGCAGCGCGACAGGGGCGAGCAGCTATGAGCAGTTCTTC; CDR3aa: CASSATGASSYEQFF
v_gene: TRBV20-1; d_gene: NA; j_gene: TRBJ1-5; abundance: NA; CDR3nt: TGCAGTGCTCTTAGTGACCGGGGCAATCAGCCCCAGCATTTT; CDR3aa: CSALSDRGNQPQHF
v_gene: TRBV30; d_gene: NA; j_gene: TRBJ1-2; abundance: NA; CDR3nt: TGTGCCTGGAGTGTAAAGGGAGGCGGCTACACCTTC; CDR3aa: CAWSVKGGGYTF
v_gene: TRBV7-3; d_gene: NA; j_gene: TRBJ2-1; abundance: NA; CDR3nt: TGTGCCAGCAGCTTAAACTTGGGCAATGAGCAGTTCTTC; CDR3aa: CASSLNLGNEQFF
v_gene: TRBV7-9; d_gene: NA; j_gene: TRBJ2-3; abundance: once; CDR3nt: TGTGCCAGCAGCGGTCTCAAACGGGTCGTGGGGACAGATACGCAGTATTTT; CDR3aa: CASSGLKRVVGTDTQYF
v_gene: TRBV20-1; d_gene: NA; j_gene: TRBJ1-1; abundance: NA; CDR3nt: TGCAGTGCTTCCCAAGAAGCCGCTTCGCTAGCTGAAGCTTTCTTT; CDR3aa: CSASQEAASLAEAFF
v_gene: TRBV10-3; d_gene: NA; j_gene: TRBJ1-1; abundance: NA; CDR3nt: TGTGCCATCAGGCCTCAGGGGAACACTGAAGCTTTCTTT; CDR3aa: CAIRPQGNTEAFF
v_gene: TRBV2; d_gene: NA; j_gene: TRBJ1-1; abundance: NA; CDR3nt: TGTGCCAGCAACTACGGTTCCGCGGTCCTCTTT; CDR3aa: CASNYGSAVLF
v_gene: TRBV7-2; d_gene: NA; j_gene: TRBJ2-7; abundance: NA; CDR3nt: TGTGCCAGCAGCAACGACAGACCCTACGAGCAGTACTTC; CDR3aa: CASSNDRPYEQYF
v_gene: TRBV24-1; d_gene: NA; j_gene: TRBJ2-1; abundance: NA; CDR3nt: TGTGCCACCAGTGATAACCGGGACACAAGCTCCTACAATGAGCAGTTCTTC; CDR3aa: CATSDNRDTSSYNEQFF
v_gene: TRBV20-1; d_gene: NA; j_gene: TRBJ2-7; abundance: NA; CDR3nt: TGCAGTGCTACCGACCGGGACAAGCTCTACGAGCAGTACTTC; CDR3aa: CSATDRDKLYEQYF
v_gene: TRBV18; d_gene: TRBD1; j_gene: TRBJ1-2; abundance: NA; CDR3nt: TGTGCCAGCTCACTAAAGGACAGGGCTGGCTACACCTTC; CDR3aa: CASSLKDRAGYTF
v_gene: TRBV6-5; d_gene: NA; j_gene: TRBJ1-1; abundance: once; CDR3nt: TGTGCCAGCAGTTACTCGACCGGGGTAACTGAAGCTTTCTTT; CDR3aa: CASSYSTGVTEAFF
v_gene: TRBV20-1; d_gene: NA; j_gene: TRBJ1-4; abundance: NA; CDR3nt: TGCAGTGCTAGAGACCCTGGTAGGAGTTCTAATGAAAAACTGTTTTTT; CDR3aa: CSARDPGRSSNEKLFF
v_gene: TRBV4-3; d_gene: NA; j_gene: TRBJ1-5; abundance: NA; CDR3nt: TGCGCCAGCAGCCAAGACCTTAGCAATCAGCCCCAGCATTTT; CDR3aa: CASSQDLSNQPQHF
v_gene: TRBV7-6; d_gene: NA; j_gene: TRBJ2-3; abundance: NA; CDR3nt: TGTGCCAGCAGCTTACGGGGGCCCCCAGATACGCAGTATTTT; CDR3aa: CASSLRGPPDTQYF
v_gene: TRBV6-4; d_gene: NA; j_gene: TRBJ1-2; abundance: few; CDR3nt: TGTGCCAGCAGTCCCCCCCAGGGCTACACCTTC; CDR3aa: CASSPPQGYTF
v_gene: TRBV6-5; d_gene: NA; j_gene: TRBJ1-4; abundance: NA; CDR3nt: TGTGCCAGCAGTTACAAGGGCTCTAATGAAAAACTGTTTTTT; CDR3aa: CASSYKGSNEKLFF
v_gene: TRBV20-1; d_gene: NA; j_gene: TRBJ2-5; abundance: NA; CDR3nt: TGCAGTGCCACCCCCCCGGTCACCAGGGAGACCCAGTACTTC; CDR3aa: CSATPPVTRETQYF
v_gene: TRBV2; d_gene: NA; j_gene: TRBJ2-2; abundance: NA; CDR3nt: TGTGCCAGCAGTGATAGGCCACCCGGGGGGAACACCGGGGAGCTGTTTTTT; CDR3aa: CASSDRPPGGNTGELFF
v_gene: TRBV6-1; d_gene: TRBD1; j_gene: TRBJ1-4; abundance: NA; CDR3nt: TGTGCCAGCATGAGGGGGCGAGTTACTAATGAAAAACTGTTTTTT; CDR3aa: CASMRGRVTNEKLFF
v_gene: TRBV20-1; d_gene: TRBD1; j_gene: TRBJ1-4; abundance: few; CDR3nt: TGCAGTGCAGATAGGGGACAGGGAAGGGAAAAACTGTTTTTT; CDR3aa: CSADRGQGREKLFF
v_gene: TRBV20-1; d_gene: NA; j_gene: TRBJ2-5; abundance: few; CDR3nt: TGCAGTGCTAGAGCGGGCAACCAAGAGACCCAGTACTTC; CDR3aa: CSARAGNQETQYF
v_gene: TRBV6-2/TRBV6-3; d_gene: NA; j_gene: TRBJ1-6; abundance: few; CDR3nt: TGTGCCAGCAGTCATCCAGGGAATCAGCATTCACCCCTCCACTTT; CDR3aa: CASSHPGNQHSPLHF
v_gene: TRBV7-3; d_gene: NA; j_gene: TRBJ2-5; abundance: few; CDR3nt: TGTGCCAGCAGCTTGACAGCCGGAGCAAGAGAGACCCAGTACTTC; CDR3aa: CASSLTAGARETQYF
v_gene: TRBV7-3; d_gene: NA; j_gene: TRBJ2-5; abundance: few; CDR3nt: TGTGCCAGCAGCTTACGACAGAGAGAGACCCAGTACTTC; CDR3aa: CASSLRQRETQYF
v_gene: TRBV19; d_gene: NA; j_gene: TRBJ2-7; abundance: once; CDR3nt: TGTGCCAGTAGTAGGGAACCGACCTACGAGCAGTACTTC; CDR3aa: CASSREPTYEQYF
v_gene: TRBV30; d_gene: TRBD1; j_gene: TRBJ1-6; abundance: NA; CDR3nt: TGTGCCTGGATCGCACCGGGACAGTATTCACCCCTCCACTTT; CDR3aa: CAWIAPGQYSPLHF
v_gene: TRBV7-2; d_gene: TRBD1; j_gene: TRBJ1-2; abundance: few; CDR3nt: TGTGCCAGCAGCTTAGGGGGACAGGGTAGCCATGGCTACACCTTC; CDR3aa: CASSLGGQGSHGYTF
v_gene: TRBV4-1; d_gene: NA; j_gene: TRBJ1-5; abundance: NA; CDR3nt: TGCGCCAGCAGCCAAGATGTGACGAGCAATCAGCCCCAGCATTTT; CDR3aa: CASSQDVTSNQPQHF
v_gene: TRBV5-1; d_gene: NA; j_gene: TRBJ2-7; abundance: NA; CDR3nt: TGCGCCAGCAGCTTGGTACAGGGTATCTACGAGCAGTACTTC; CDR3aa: CASSLVQGIYEQYF
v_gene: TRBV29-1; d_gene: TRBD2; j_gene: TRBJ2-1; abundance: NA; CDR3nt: TGCAGCGTTGAAGACCCTAGGACTAGCGGGGGTTATAATGAGCAGTTCTTC; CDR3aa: CSVEDPRTSGGYNEQFF
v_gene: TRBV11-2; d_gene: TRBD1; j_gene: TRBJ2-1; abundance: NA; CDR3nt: TGTGCCAGCAGCTTCTCCAGGGGGCAGGTTGAGCAGTTCTTC; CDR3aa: CASSFSRGQVEQFF
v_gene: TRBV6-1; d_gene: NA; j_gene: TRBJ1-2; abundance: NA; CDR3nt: TGTGCCAGCAGTGTGGGGGACAACTATGGCTACACCTTC; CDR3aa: CASSVGDNYGYTF
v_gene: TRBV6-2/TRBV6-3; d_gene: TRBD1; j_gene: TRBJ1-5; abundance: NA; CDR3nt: TGTGCCAGCAGTTACCTTAAACAGGGGCAGCCCCAGCATTTT; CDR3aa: CASSYLKQGQPQHF
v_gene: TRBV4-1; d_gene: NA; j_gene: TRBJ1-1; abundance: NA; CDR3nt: TGCGCCAGCAGCCAAATACCACTGCTACGGGGTCCGAACACTGAAGCTTTCTTT; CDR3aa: CASSQIPLLRGPNTEAFF
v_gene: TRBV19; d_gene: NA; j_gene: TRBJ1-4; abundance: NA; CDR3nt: TGTGCCAGTAGCGAGAGGGGGGGCAAACTGTTTTTT; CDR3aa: CASSERGGKLFF